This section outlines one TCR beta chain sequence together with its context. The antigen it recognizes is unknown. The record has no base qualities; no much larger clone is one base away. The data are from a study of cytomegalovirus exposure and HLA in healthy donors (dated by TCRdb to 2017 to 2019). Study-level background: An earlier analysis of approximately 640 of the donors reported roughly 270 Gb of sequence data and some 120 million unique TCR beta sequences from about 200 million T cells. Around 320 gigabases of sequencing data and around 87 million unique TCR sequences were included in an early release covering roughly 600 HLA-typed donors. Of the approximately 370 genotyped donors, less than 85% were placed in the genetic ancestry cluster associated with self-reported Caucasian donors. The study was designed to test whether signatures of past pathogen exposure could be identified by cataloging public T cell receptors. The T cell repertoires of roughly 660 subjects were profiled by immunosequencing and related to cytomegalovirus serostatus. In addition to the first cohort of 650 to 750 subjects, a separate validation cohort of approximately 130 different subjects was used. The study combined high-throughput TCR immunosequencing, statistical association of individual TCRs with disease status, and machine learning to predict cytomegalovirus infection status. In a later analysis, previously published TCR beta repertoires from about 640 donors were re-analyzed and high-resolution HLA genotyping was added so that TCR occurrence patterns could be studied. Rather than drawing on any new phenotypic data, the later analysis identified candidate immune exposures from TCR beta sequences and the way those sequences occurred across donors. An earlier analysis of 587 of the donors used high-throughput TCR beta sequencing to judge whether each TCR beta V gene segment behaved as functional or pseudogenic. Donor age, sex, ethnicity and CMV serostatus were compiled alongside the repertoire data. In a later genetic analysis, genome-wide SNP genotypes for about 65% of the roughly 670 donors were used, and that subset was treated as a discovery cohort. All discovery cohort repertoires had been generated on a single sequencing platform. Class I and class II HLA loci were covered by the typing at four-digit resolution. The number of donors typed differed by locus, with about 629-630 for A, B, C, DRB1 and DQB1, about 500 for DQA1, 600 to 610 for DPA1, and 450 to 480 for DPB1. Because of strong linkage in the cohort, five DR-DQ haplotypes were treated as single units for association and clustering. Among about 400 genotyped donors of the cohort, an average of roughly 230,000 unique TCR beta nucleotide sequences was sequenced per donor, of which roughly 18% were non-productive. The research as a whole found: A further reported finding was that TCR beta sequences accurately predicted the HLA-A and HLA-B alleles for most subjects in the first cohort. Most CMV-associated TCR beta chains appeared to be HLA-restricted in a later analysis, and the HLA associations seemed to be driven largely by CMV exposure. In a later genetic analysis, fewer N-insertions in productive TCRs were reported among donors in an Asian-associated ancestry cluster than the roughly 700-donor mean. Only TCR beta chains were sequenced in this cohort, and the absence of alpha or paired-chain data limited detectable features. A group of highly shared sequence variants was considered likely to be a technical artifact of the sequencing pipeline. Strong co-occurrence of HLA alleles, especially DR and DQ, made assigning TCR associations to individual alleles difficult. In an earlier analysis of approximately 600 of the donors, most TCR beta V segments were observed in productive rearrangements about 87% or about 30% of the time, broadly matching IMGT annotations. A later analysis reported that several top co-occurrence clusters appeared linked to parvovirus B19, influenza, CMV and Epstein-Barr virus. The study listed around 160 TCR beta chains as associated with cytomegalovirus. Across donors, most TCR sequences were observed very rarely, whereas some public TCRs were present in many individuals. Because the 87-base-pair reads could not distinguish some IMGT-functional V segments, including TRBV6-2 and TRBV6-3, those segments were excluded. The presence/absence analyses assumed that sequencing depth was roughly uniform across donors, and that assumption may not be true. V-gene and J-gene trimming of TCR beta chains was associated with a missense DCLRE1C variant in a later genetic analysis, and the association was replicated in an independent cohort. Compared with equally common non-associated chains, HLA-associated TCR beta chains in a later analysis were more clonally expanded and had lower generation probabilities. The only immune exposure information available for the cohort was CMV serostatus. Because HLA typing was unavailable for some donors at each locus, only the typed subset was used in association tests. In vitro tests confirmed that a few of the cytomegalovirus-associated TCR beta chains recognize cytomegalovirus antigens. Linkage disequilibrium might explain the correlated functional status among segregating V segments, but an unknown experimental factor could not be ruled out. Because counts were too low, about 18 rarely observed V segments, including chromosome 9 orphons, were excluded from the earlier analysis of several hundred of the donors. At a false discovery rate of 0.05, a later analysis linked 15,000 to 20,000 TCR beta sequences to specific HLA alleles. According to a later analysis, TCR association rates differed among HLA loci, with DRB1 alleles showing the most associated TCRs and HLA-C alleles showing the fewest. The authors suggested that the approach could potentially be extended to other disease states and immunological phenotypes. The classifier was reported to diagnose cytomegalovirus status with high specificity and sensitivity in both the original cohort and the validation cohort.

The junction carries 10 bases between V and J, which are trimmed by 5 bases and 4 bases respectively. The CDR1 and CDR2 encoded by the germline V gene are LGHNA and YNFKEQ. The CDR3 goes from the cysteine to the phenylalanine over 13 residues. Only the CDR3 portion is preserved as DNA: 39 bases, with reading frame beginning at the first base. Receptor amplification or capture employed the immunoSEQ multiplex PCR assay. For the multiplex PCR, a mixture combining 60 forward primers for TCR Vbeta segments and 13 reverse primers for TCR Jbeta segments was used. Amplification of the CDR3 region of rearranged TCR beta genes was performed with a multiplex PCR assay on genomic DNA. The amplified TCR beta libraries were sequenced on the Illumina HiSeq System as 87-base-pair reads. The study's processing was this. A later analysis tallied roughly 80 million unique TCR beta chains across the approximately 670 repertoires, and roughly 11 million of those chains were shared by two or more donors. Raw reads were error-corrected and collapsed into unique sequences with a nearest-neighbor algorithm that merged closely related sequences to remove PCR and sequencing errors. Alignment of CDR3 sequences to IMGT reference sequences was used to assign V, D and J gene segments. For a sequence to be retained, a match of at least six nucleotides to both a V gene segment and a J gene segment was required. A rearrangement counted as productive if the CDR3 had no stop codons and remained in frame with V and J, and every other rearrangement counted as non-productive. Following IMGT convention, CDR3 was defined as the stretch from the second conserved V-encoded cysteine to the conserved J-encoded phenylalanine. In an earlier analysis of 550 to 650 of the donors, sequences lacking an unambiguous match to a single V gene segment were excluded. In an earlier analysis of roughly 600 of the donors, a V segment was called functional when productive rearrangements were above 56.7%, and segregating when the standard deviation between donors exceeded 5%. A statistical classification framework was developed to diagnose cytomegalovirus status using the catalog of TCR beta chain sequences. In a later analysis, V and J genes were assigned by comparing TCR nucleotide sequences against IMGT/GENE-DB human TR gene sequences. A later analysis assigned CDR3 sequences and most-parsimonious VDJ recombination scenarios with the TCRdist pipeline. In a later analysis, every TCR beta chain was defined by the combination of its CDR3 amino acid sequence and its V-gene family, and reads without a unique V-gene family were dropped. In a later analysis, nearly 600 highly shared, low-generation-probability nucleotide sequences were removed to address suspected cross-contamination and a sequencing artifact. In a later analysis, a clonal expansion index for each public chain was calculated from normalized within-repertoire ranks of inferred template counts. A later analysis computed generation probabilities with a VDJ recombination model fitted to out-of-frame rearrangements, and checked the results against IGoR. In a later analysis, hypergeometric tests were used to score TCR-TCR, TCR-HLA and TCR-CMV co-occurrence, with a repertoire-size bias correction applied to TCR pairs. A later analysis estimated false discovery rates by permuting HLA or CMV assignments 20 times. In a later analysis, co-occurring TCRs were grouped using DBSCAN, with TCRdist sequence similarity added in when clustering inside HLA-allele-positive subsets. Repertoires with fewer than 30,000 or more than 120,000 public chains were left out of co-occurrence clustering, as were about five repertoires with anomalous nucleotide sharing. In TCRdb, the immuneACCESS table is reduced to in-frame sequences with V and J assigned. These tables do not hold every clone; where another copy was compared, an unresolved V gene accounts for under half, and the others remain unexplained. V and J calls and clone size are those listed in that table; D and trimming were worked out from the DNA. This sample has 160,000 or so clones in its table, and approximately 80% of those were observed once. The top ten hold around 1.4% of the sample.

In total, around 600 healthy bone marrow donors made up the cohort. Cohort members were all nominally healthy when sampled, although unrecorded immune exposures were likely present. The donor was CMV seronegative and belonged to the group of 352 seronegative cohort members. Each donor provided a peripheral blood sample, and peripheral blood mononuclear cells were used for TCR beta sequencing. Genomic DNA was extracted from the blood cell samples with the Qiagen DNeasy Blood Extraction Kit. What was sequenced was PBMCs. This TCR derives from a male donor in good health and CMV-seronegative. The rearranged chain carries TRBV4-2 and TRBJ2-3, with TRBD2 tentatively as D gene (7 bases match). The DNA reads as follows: TGTGCCAGCAGCGGGGGGGCAGCAGATACGCAGTATTTT. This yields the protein CASSGGAADTQYF.